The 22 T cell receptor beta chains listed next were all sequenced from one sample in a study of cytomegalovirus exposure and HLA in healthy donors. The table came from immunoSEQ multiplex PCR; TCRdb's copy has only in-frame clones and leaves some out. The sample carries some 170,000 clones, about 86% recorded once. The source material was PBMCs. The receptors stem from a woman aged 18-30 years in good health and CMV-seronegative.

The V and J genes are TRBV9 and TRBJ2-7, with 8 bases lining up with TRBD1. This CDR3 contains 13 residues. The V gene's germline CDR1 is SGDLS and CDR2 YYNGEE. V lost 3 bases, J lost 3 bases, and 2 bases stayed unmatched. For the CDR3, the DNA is TGTGCCAGCAGCGGCGGGACAGGCTACGAGCAGTACTTC. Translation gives CASSGGTGYEQYF.

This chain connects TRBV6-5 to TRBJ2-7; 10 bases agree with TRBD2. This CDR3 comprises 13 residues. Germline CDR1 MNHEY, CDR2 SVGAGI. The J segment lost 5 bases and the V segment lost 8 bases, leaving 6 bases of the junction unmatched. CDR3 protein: CASSAGGPNEQYF. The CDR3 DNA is TGTGCCAGCTCAGCGGGAGGGCCAAACGAGCAGTACTTC.

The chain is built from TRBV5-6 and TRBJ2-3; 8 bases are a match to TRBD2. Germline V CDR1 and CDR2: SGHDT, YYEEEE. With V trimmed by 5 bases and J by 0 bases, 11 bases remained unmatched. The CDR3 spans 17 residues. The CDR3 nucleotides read TGTGCCAGCAGGGTAAGCGGGAGTTTCCCTAGCACAGATACGCAGTATTTT. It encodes CASRVSGSFPSTDTQYF.

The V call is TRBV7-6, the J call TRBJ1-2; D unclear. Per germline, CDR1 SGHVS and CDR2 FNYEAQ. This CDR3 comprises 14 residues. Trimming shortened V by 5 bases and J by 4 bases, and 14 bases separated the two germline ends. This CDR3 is CASSPRGPGYGYTF. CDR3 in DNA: TGTGCCAGCAGCCCCCGAGGGCCCGGCTATGGCTACACCTTC.

Written as DNA, the CDR3 is TGTGCCAGCAGCCAAGAAAGGGGAAGTCAGCCCCAGCATTTT. Translated: CASSQERGSQPQHF. This chain joins TRBV4-2 and TRBJ1-5; D might be TRBD1 (5 bases). The CDR3 runs 14 residues. Per germline, CDR1 LGHNA and CDR2 YNFKEQ. Deletions cut 0 bases from V and 6 bases from J, with 9 bases between.

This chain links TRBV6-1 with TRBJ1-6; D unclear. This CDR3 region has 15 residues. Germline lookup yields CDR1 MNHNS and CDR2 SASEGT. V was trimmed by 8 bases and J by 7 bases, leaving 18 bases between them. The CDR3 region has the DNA TGTGCCAGCGAGGTCGCAGCTTACTTCAATTCACCCCTCCACTTT. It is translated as CASEVAAYFNSPLHF.

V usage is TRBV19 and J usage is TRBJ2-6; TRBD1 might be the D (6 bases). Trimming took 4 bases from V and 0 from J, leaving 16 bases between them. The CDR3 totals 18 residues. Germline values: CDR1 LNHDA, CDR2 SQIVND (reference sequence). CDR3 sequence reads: CASSTGRGHLSGANVLTF. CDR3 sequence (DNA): TGTGCCAGTAGTACGGGCCGGGGACACCTCTCTGGGGCCAACGTCCTGACTTTC.

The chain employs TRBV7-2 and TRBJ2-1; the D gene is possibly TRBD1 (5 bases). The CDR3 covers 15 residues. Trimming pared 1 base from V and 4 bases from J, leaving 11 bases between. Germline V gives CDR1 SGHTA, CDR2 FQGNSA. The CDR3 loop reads CASSLVQATYNEQFF. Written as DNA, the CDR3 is TGTGCCAGCAGCTTAGTACAGGCTACGTACAATGAGCAGTTCTTC.

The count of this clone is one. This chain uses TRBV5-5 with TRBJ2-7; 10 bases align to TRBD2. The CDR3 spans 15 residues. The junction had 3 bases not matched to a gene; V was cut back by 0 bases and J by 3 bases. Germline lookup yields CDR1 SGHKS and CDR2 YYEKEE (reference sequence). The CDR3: CASSLVPSGGYEQYF. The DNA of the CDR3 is TGTGCCAGCAGCTTGGTACCTAGCGGGGGCTACGAGCAGTACTTC.

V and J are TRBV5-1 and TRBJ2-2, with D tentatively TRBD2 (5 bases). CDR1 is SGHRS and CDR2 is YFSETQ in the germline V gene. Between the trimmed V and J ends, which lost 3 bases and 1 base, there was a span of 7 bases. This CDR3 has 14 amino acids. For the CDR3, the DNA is TGCGCCAGCAGCTCCGCGGGGAACACCGGGGAGCTGTTTTTT. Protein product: CASSSAGNTGELFF.

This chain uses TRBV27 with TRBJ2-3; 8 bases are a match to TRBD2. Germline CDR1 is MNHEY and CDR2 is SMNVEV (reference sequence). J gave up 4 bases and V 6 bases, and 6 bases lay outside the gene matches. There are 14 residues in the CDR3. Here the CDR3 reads CASSLSGSADTQYF. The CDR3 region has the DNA TGTGCCAGCAGCCTAAGCGGGAGCGCAGATACGCAGTATTTT.

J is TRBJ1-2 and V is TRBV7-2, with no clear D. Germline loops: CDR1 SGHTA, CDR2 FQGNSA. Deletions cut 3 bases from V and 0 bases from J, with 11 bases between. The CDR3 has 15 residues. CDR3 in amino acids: CASSFRQIPNYGYTF. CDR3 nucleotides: TGTGCCAGCAGCTTCCGACAAATTCCTAACTATGGCTACACCTTC.

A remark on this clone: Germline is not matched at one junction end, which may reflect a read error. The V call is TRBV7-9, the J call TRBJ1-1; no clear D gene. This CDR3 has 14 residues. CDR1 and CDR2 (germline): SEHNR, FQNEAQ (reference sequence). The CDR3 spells CASSLALENAEAFF. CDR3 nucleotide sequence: TGTGCCAGCAGCTTAGCGCTGGAGAACGCTGAAGCTTTCTTT.

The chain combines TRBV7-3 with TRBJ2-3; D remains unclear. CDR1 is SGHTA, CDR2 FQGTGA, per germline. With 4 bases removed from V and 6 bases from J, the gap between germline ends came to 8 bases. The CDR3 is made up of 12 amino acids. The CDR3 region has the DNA TGTGCCAGCAGCTCACTGGGCGATACGCAGTATTTT. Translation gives CASSSLGDTQYF.

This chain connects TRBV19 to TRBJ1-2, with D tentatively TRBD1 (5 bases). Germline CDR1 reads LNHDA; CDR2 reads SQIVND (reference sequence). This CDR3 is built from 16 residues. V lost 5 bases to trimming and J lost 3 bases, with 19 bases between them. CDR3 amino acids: CASSPQGTRKDYGYTF. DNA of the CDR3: TGTGCCAGTAGTCCTCAGGGTACCCGGAAGGACTATGGCTACACCTTC.

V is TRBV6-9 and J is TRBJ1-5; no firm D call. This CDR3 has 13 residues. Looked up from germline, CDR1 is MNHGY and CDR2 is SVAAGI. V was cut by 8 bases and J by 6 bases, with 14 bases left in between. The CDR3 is CASLERAGQPQHF. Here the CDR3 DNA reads TGTGCCAGCCTTGAGAGGGCAGGTCAGCCCCAGCATTTT.

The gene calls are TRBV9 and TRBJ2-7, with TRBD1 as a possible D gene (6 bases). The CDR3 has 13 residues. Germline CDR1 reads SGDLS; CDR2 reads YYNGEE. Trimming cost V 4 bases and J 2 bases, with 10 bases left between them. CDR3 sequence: CASSFGQTYEQYF. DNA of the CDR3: TGTGCCAGCAGCTTCGGACAGACCTACGAGCAGTACTTC.

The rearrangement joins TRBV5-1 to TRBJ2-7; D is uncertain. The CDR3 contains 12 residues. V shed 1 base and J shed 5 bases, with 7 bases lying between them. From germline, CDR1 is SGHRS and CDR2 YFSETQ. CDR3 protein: CASSLRPHEQYF. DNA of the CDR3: TGCGCCAGCAGCTTGCGTCCCCACGAGCAGTACTTC.

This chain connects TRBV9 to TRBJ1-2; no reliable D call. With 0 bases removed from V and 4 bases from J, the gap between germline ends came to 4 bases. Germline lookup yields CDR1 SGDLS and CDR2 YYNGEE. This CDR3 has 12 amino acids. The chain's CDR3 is CASSVDSYGYTF. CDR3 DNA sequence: TGTGCCAGCAGCGTAGACAGCTATGGCTACACCTTC.

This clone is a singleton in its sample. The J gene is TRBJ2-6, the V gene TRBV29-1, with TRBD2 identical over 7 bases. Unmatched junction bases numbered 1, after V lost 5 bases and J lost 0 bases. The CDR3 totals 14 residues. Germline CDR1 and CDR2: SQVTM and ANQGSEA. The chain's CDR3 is CSVRGGSGANVLTF. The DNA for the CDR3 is TGCAGCGTTCGCGGGGGCTCTGGGGCCAACGTCCTGACTTTC.

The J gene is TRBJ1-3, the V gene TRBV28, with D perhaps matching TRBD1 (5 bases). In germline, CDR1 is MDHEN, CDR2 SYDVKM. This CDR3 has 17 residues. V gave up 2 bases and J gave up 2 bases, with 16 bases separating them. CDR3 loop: CASSLSARGIPGNTIYF. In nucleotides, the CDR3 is TGTGCCAGCAGTTTAAGCGCGCGGGGGATTCCTGGAAACACCATATATTTT.

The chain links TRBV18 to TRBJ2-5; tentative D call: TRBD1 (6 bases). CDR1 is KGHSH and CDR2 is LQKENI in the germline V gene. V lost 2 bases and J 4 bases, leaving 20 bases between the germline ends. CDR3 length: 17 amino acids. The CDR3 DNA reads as TGTGCCAGCTCACCATCCAGTACGGGCAGGGGACGAGAGACCCAGTACTTC. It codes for CASSPSSTGRGRETQYF.